This paragraph covers one T cell receptor beta chain sequence. Its antigen is not known. This entry is derived from a study of cytomegalovirus exposure and HLA in healthy donors. In the study overall: A later analysis reported the same platform for the 110 or so validation repertoires and the 666 first-cohort repertoires. Whole-study results and caveats: Three chains linked to CMV were shown in vitro to be specific for CMV antigens. Researchers counted 180 or so TCR beta chains as cytomegalovirus-associated.

This table comes from immunoSEQ multiplex PCR, and its TCRdb copy is limited to in-frame clones, with some not included. The sample contains 140,000 or so clones, 89% of which appear only once. CDR3 length: 17 amino acids. This rearrangement joins TRBV21-1 to TRBJ2-7; the table's D call of TRBD1 was not tested on the DNA. TRBV21-1 is deemed a pseudogene. The TCR comes from a young woman in good health and CMV-seropositive. The sequencing input was PBMCs. The CDR3 DNA reads as TGTGCCAGCAGCAAACGGGGAAGACAGGGGGGACCCTACGAGCAGTACTTC. Its protein product is CASSKRGRQGGPYEQYF.